This is a list of T cell receptor beta chains from one sample in a study of vaccination effects on CD4 cells after COVID-19. What these receptors recognize is not known. The method was immunoSEQ multiplex PCR; TCRdb's version includes in-frame clones alone and lacks a portion of them. Here the sample spans under 70,000 clones, over 70% being singletons. The source material was CD4+ T cells from PBMCs cultured without peptide, sampled after COVID-19 vaccination. The receptors originated from a human donor who received a COVID-19 vaccine. Both conserved end residues are part of each CDR3. The order of the fields is V gene, clone size, D gene, J gene, CDR3 protein, CDR3 DNA. A D gene is named only where the DNA matches it firmly. The size entry is marked missing in some rows and otherwise reads once, few, many or a size class.

TRBV24-1	-	-	TRBJ1-5	CATSDFGRAQGNQPQHF	TGTGCCACCAGTGATTTCGGCAGGGCCCAAGGGAATCAGCCCCAGCATTTT
TRBV6-5	-	-	TRBJ1-4	CASSYRTNRELTKLFF	TGTGCCAGCAGTTACCGGACTAACAGGGAACTGACAAAACTGTTTTTT
TRBV10-2	-	TRBD2	TRBJ2-3	CASRAQAGGYTDTQYF	TGCGCCAGCAGGGCCCAAGCGGGGGGGTACACAGATACGCAGTATTTT
TRBV9	few	-	TRBJ2-2	CASSVRTGWAGELFF	TGTGCCAGCAGCGTAAGAACAGGGTGGGCCGGGGAGCTGTTTTTT
TRBV5-1	few	-	TRBJ1-6	CASSLSLVGSPLHF	TGCGCCAGCAGCTTGTCCCTGGTTGGATCACCCCTCCACTTT
TRBV4-3	-	TRBD1	TRBJ1-1	CASSQDWRGTGGLNTEAFF	TGCGCCAGCAGCCAAGATTGGAGGGGGACAGGGGGATTGAACACTGAAGCTTTCTTT
TRBV11-2	few	-	TRBJ1-1	CASSPRRLLNTEAFF	TGTGCCAGCAGCCCCCGTCGGTTACTGAACACTGAAGCTTTCTTT
TRBV24-1	-	TRBD1	TRBJ1-5	CATSPGQGYQPQHF	TGTGCCACCAGCCCGGGACAGGGCTATCAGCCCCAGCATTTT
TRBV19	-	-	TRBJ2-3	CASSIGLEDTQYF	TGTGCCAGTAGTATAGGCCTCGAAGATACGCAGTATTTT
TRBV9	-	-	TRBJ1-1	CASSVGGWANTEAFF	TGTGCCAGCAGCGTAGGGGGCTGGGCGAACACTGAAGCTTTCTTT
TRBV27	once	TRBD1	TRBJ1-5	CASSPRKVPQGGAYSNQPQHF	TGTGCCAGCAGTCCAAGGAAGGTACCACAGGGGGGGGCATATAGCAATCAGCCCCAGCATTTT
TRBV5-1	-	TRBD1	TRBJ2-3	CASSPQPDRGPDTQYF	TGCGCCAGCAGCCCGCAGCCGGACAGGGGGCCAGATACGCAGTATTTT
TRBV18	-	-	TRBJ1-5	CASSPGGNQPQHF	TGTGCCAGCTCACCGGGGGGAAATCAGCCCCAGCATTTT
TRBV6-5	-	TRBD1	TRBJ1-6	CASSLGGTVNSPLHF	TGTGCCAGCAGTCTGGGGGGGACAGTTAATTCACCCCTCCACTTT
TRBV18	-	TRBD1	TRBJ1-5	CASSPTGGQPQHF	TGTGCCAGCTCACCGACAGGGGGCCAGCCCCAGCATTTT
TRBV4-2	-	TRBD1	TRBJ1-1	CASSQGDRGVTEAFF	TGTGCCAGCAGCCAAGGGGACAGGGGTGTTACTGAAGCTTTCTTT
TRBV5-8	-	-	TRBJ2-3	CASPFPPGISTDTQYF	TGTGCCAGCCCCTTTCCCCCGGGTATAAGCACAGATACGCAGTATTTT
TRBV7-2	-	TRBD1	TRBJ1-2	CASSLQGAKGYTF	TGTGCCAGCAGCTTACAGGGGGCAAAAGGCTACACCTTC
TRBV2	-	-	TRBJ1-2	CASRRDGGFDGYTF	TGTGCCAGCAGACGGGACGGCGGCTTTGATGGCTACACCTTC
TRBV11-2	once	-	TRBJ2-5	CASSFGLSQETQYF	TGTGCCAGCAGCTTCGGCCTTAGCCAAGAGACCCAGTACTTC
TRBV19	once	-	TRBJ2-5	CASRVGETQYF	TGTGCCTCCAGGGTAGGAGAGACCCAGTACTTC
TRBV6-5	-	-	TRBJ1-3	CASSYDRSSGNTIYF	TGTGCCAGCAGTTATGACAGGAGCTCTGGAAACACCATATATTTT
TRBV6-2/TRBV6-3	-	-	TRBJ2-2	CASSYRYGELFF	TGTGCCAGCAGTTACCGATACGGGGAGCTGTTTTTT
TRBV5-1	-	-	TRBJ2-3	CASSLGTQPSTDTQYF	TGCGCCAGCAGCTTGGGGACACAGCCTAGCACAGATACGCAGTATTTT
TRBV7-7	-	-	TRBJ2-5	CASSLGGHQETQYF	TGTGCCAGCAGCCTAGGGGGACACCAAGAGACCCAGTACTTC
TRBV11-1	-	-	TRBJ2-3	CASSAPQGKWTDTQYF	TGTGCCAGCAGCGCACCCCAGGGAAAGTGGACAGATACGCAGTATTTT
TRBV3-1/TRBV3-2	few	-	TRBJ2-4	CASSQDDVRGSAIQYF	TGTGCCAGCAGCCAAGACGACGTACGGGGGAGTGCCATTCAGTACTTC
TRBV5-5	-	TRBD2	TRBJ2-1	CASSLLAGSYNEQFF	TGTGCCAGCAGCCTTCTAGCGGGCTCCTACAATGAGCAGTTCTTC
TRBV28	-	TRBD1	TRBJ2-2	CASRNSDRANTGELFF	TGTGCCAGCAGGAATTCGGACAGGGCGAACACCGGGGAGCTGTTTTTT
TRBV3-1/TRBV3-2	once	TRBD1	TRBJ2-5	CASSQGQHGETQYF	TGTGCCAGCAGCCAGGGACAGCATGGGGAGACCCAGTACTTC
TRBV5-1	-	-	TRBJ1-2	CASSVQGSYGYTF	TGCGCCAGCAGCGTACAGGGTTCCTATGGCTACACCTTC
TRBV3-1/TRBV3-2	once	TRBD1	TRBJ1-1	CASSLRQGGSNTEAFF	TGTGCCAGCAGCCTCCGACAGGGGGGCTCGAACACTGAAGCTTTCTTT
TRBV2	-	-	TRBJ1-2	CASRQPTVSYGYTF	TGTGCCAGCAGGCAACCGACAGTATCATATGGCTACACCTTC
TRBV18	-	TRBD1	TRBJ1-4	CASSPPNKQGDEKLFF	TGTGCCAGCTCACCACCTAATAAACAGGGGGATGAAAAACTGTTTTTT
TRBV10-1	few	-	TRBJ1-2	CASRVANYGYTF	TGCGCCAGCAGGGTTGCTAACTATGGCTACACCTTC
TRBV6-5	-	-	TRBJ2-4	CATERGYGNIQYF	TGTGCCACCGAAAGGGGGTACGGAAACATTCAGTACTTC
TRBV6-5	once	-	TRBJ2-5	CASSSPPQETQYF	TGTGCCAGCAGTTCTCCACCCCAAGAGACCCAGTACTTC
TRBV9	-	-	TRBJ2-3	CASSVADGKRTDTQYF	TGTGCCAGCAGCGTAGCTGACGGGAAAAGAACAGATACGCAGTATTTT
TRBV10-1	-	-	TRBJ1-3	CASRASEVGNTIYF	TGCGCCAGCCGAGCATCAGAGGTTGGAAACACCATATATTTT
TRBV7-2	-	TRBD2	TRBJ2-2	CASSLAVNTGELFF	TGTGCCAGCTCTCTAGCGGTAAACACCGGGGAGCTGTTTTTT
TRBV7-3	-	-	TRBJ2-3	CASSHGTDTQYF	TGTGCCAGCAGCCATGGGACAGATACGCAGTATTTT
TRBV3-1/TRBV3-2	-	-	TRBJ1-2	CASSQRDNYGYTF	TGTGCCAGCAGCCAACGGGACAACTATGGCTACACCTTC
TRBV2	-	TRBD1	TRBJ2-1	CASSEERVGGDEQFF	TGTGCCAGCAGTGAAGAACGGGTAGGGGGCGATGAGCAGTTCTTC
TRBV29-1	-	-	TRBJ1-2	CSVVAAALIGYTF	TGCAGCGTTGTCGCAGCGGCCCTTATCGGCTACACCTTC
TRBV3-1/TRBV3-2	-	-	TRBJ1-4	CASSLSLGKLFF	TGTGCCAGCAGCCTCTCCCTGGGAAAACTGTTTTTT
TRBV7-2	once	-	TRBJ2-6	CASSPDYSGANVLTF	TGTGCCAGCAGCCCGGACTACTCTGGGGCCAACGTCCTGACTTTC
TRBV5-1	-	TRBD1	TRBJ2-5	CASSLQGLETQYF	TGCGCCAGCAGCTTACAGGGGCTAGAGACCCAGTACTTC
TRBV5-1	-	-	TRBJ2-5	CASSLLRQETQYF	TGCGCCAGCAGCTTGTTGAGACAAGAGACCCAGTACTTC
TRBV28	-	TRBD1	TRBJ1-1	CASSYPGQGRSNTEAFF	TGTGCCAGCAGTTACCCGGGACAGGGGAGGAGTAACACTGAAGCTTTCTTT
TRBV29-1	few	-	TRBJ2-3	CSVGRGDTQYF	TGCAGCGTTGGTAGAGGAGATACGCAGTATTTT
TRBV7-9	few	TRBD2	TRBJ2-1	CASSFPTSSSSYNEQFF	TGTGCCAGCAGCTTTCCGACTAGCTCTAGCTCCTACAATGAGCAGTTCTTC
TRBV6-5	-	-	TRBJ2-5	CASRHLPETQYF	TGTGCCAGCAGACACCTTCCAGAGACCCAGTACTTC